Given below is one TCR beta chain in context. Antigen specificity is unknown. The data were obtained in a study of shared clonotypes between healthy human individuals. Study-wide points: Unshared clonotypes carried lower generation probabilities than those common to all four donors.

CDR3 length: 16 residues. V was clipped by 2 bases and J by 2 bases, with 15 bases between them. Germline CDR1 SGDLS, CDR2 YYNGEE. Using immunoSEQ multiplex PCR, the repertoire was profiled, and TCRdb retains in-frame clones only, with some absent. Among roughly 1 million clones listed, about 75% were seen once. CD45RA+ naive and CD45RA-negative memory subsets were separated from CD4+ cells. The chain carries TRBV9 and TRBJ2-3; D is uncertain. Sequencing input: memory CD4+ T cells sorted from blood. The subset denotes: CD45RA-negative fraction. The clonotype originates from a man in his late teens or twenties in good health. The CDR3 region has the DNA TGTGCCAGCAGCGTCGGAACCCCTAAGCCCACAGATACGCAGTATTTT. It translates to CASSVGTPKPTDTQYF.